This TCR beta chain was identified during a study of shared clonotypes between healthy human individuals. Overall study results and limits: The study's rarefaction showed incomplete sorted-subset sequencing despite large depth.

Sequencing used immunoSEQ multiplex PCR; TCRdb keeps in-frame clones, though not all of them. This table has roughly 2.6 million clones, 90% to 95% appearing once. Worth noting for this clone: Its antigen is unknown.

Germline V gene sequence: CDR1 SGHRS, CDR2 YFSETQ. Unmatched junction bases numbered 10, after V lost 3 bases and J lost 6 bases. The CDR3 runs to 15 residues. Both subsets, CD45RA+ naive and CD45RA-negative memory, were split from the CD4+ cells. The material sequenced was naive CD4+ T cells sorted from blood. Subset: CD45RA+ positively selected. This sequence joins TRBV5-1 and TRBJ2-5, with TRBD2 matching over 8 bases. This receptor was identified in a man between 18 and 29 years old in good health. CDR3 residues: CASSWSGGLEKTQYF. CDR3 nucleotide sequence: TGCGCCAGCAGCTGGAGCGGGGGCCTGGAGAAGACCCAGTACTTC.